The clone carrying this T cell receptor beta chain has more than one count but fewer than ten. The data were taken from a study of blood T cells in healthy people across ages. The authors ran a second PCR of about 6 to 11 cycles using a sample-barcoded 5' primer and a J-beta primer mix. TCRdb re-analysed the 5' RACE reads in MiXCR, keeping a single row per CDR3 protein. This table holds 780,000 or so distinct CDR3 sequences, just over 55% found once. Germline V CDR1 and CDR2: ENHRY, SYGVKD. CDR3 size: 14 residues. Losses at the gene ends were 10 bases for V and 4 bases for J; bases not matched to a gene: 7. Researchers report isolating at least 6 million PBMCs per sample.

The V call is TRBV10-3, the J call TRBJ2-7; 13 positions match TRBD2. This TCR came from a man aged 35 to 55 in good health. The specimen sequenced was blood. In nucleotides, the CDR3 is TGTGCCACCACTGGGACTAGCGGGATGTACGAGCAGTACTTC. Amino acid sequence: CATTGTSGMYEQYF.